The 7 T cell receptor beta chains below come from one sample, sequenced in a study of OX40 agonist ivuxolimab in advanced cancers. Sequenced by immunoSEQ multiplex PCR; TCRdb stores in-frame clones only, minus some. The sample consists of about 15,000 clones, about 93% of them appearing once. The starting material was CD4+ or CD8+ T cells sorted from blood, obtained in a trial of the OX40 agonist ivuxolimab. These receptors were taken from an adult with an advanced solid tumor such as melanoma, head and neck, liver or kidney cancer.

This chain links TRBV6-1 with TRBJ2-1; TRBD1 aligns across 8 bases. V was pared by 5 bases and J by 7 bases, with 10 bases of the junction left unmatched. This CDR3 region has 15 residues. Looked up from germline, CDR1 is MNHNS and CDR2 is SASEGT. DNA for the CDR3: TGTGCCAGCAGTCCCACCGTTGGACAGGGAAATGAGCAGTTCTTC. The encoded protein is CASSPTVGQGNEQFF.

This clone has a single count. The CDR3 region is CASSPSVDTQYF. The CDR3, as DNA: TGCGCCAGCAGCCCGAGTGTGGATACGCAGTATTTT. The genes are TRBV4-1 and TRBJ2-3, with unresolved D. V was trimmed by 4 bases and J by 6 bases, leaving 8 bases between them. This CDR3 region has 12 residues. CDR1 MGHRA and CDR2 YSYEKL come from the germline V gene.

The CDR3 DNA sequence: TGCGCCAGCAGCCCCCCCGGCGGATCTTCCTACGAGCAGTACTTC. Residues: CASSPPGGSSYEQYF. The chain combines TRBV4-1 with TRBJ2-7; D unclear. The CDR3 contains 15 residues. Trimming removed 4 bases from V and 1 base from J, with 14 bases in between. Germline CDR1 reads MGHRA; CDR2 reads YSYEKL.

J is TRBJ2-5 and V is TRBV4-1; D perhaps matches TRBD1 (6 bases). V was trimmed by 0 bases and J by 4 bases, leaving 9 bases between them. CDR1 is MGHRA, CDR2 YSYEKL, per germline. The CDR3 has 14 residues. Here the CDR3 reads CASSQDAGAETQYF. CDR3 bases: TGCGCCAGCAGCCAAGATGCAGGGGCAGAGACCCAGTACTTC.

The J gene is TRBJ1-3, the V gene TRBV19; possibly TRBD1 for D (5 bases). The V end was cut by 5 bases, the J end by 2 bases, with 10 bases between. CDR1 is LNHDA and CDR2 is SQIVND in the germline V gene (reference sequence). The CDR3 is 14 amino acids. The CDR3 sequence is CASSSGTAGNTIYF. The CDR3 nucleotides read TGTGCCAGTAGTTCAGGGACGGCTGGAAACACCATATATTTT.

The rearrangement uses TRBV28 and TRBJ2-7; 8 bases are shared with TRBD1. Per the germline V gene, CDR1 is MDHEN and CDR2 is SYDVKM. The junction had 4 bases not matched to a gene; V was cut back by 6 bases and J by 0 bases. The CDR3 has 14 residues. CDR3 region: CASRQTGGSYEQYF. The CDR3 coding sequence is TGTGCCAGCAGACAAACAGGGGGCTCCTACGAGCAGTACTTC.

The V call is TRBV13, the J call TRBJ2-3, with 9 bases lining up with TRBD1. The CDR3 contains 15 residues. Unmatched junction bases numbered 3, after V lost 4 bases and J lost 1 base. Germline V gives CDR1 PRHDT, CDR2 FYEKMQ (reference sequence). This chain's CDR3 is CASSSTGGGTDTQYF. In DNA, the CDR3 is TGTGCCAGCAGCTCGACAGGGGGTGGCACAGATACGCAGTATTTT.